These T cell receptor beta chains were read from a single sample in a study of T cells in localized non-small cell lung cancer. Clones were sequenced by immunoSEQ multiplex PCR, and TCRdb holds only the in-frame ones, with some missing. This table holds about 21,000 clones, around 90% found once. The starting material was peripheral blood, obtained before any cancer treatment. The receptors derive from a male donor at least 60 years old with stage I squamous cell lung carcinoma. CDR3s include the opening cysteine and the closing phenylalanine or tryptophan. Each record gives: J gene, clone size, V gene, D gene, CDR3 DNA, CDR3 protein. D genes are given only for firm matches. Rows give clone size only sometimes, using once, few, many, or a class for an expanded clone.

TRBJ2-5	once	TRBV29-1	.	TGCAGCGTTGAAAGGGGGAACCAAGAGACCCAGTACTTC	CSVERGNQETQYF
TRBJ1-1	.	TRBV9	.	TGTGCCAAAACGGGTCTGGGAGCTTTCTTT	CAKTGLGAFF
TRBJ2-7	.	TRBV18	.	TGTGCCAGCTCTAAGAGGACAGTAGAGCAGTACTTC	CASSKRTVEQYF
TRBJ2-7	.	TRBV19	.	TGTGCCAGTAGTCCCTGGACTGTGCCCTACGAGCAGTACTTC	CASSPWTVPYEQYF
TRBJ1-5	.	TRBV27	TRBD1	TGTGCCAGCTCCTTGTCAGGGGGTGGCAATCAGCCCCAGCATTTT	CASSLSGGGNQPQHF
TRBJ2-7	.	TRBV5-6	.	TGTGCCAGCAGCTTGTCAGGCTACTCCTACGAGCAGTACTTC	CASSLSGYSYEQYF
TRBJ1-2	.	TRBV5-1	TRBD1	TGCGCCAGCAGCTTAGGGCAGGGGGGTTCTGGCTACACCTTC	CASSLGQGGSGYTF
TRBJ2-7	.	TRBV6-5	TRBD2	TGTGCCAGCAGTACTCCTAGCGGGGGGGCCTACGAGCAGTACTTC	CASSTPSGGAYEQYF
TRBJ1-1	.	TRBV28	TRBD1	TGTGCTAAGCAGGGGGTAGCAGCTTTCTTT	CAKQGVAAFF
TRBJ1-4	.	TRBV19	.	TGTGCCAGTAGTTCCGGGATCTGGACGGCCGGGGGGAAACTGTTTTTT	CASSSGIWTAGGKLFF
TRBJ2-5	.	TRBV10-3	.	TGTGCCACCATGTTCGTTGAAGGAGAGACCCAGTACTTC	CATMFVEGETQYF
TRBJ2-5	.	TRBV6-1	TRBD2	TGTGCCAGCACCATACTAGCGGGGGGCCAAGAGACCCAGTACTTC	CASTILAGGQETQYF
TRBJ2-7	.	TRBV19	.	TGTGCCAGTAGCATCCCGGGGCCCTACGAGCAGTACTTC	CASSIPGPYEQYF
TRBJ2-3	few	TRBV18	TRBD1	TGTGCCAGCTCACCAGGGACAGGGGAGGCAGATACGCAGTATTTT	CASSPGTGEADTQYF
TRBJ1-1	.	TRBV19	TRBD1	TGTGCCAGTAGGGAGACAGGGAGGGTCGCTGAAGCTTTCTTT	CASRETGRVAEAFF
TRBJ2-7	.	TRBV6-1	.	TGTGCCAGCGGGCAGGGCTACGAGCAGTACTTC	CASGQGYEQYF
TRBJ2-7	.	TRBV10-3	TRBD1	TGTGCCATCAGTTCAGAAACCGGGACAGGGTCGTACGAGCAGTACTTC	CAISSETGTGSYEQYF
TRBJ2-1	.	TRBV11-2	TRBD2	TGTGCCAGCAGCTTAGGGACTAGCGAAAATGAGCAGTTCTTC	CASSLGTSENEQFF
TRBJ2-1	.	TRBV5-1	TRBD2	TGCGCCAGCAGCTTGTGGCGGGGGGGCCCTATTGAGCAGTTCTTC	CASSLWRGGPIEQFF
TRBJ1-2	once	TRBV6-5	.	TGTGCCAGCAGTAAAGTAAACTATGGCTACACCTTC	CASSKVNYGYTF
TRBJ1-2	.	TRBV6-6	.	TGTGCCAGCATAGGGTCTTCGGGGAGCTACACCTTC	CASIGSSGSYTF
TRBJ2-1	.	TRBV2	TRBD2	TGTGCCAGCAATCTAGCGGGGAATGAGCAGTTCTTC	CASNLAGNEQFF
TRBJ2-1	.	TRBV15	.	TGTGCCACCAGCCGTAGAATCAATGAGCAGTTCTTC	CATSRRINEQFF